Below are 13 T cell receptor beta chains sequenced from a single sample in a study of T cell responses to AZD1222 COVID-19 vaccine (dated by TCRdb to about 2021). Reading the label with the study, this specimen's time point is: about 28 days (+/-7) after the second vaccine dose. The library was generated by the immunoSEQ multiplex PCR assay. TCRdb's version of the immuneACCESS table is confined to in-frame rearrangements and falls short of the full clone set. An unresolved V gene accounts for under half of the shortfall where checked; the remainder is of unknown origin. Within this sample are approximately 130,000 clones, with about 88% of them counted one time only. Of the sample, roughly 8.9% falls within the top ten clones. The sequenced sample was peripheral blood, obtained 28 days after the second AZD1222 dose. All receptors derive from an adult who received the AZD1222 COVID-19 vaccine.

This chain links TRBV11-2 with TRBJ1-2; tentative D call: TRBD1 (5 bases). The V end lost 4 bases, the J end lost 3 bases, and 18 bases lay between the germline ends. This CDR3 is built from 16 residues. Looked up from germline, CDR1 is SGHAT and CDR2 is FQNNGV. CDR3 coding DNA: TGTGCCAGCAGCTCCCTTTCCCGCCTCAGGGACTATGGCTACACCTTC. Its translation: CASSSLSRLRDYGYTF.

The rearrangement links TRBV18 to TRBJ2-7; TRBD2 agrees at 11 bases. V lost 6 bases and J lost 1; bases outside the gene matches: 5. CDR1 and CDR2 (germline): KGHSH, LQKENI. The CDR3 has 15 amino acids. The CDR3, as DNA: TGTGCCAGCTCGTCCACTAGCGGGGGATCCTACGAGCAGTACTTC. Translating gives CASSSTSGGSYEQYF. Looking up the rest from reference TRBV18 and TRBJ2-7 gives the full variable domain: NAGVMQNPRHLVRRRGQEARLRCSPMKGHSHVYWYRQLPEEGLKFMVYLQKENIIDESGMPKERFSAEFPKEGPSILRIQQVVRGDSAAYFCASSSTSGGSYEQYFGPGTRLTVT.

This chain connects TRBV1 to TRBJ1-1. TRBV1 represents a pseudogene. The CDR3 sequence is 15 residues long. The DNA of the CDR3 is TGCACCAGCCCAGCGGGGATGAACAGGGACACTGAAGCTTTCTTT. Translating it yields CTSPAGMNRDTEAFF.

The V gene is TRBV6-5, the J gene TRBJ1-2; 7 bases match TRBD1. This CDR3 spans 15 amino acids. Germline CDR1 MNHEY, CDR2 SVGAGI. The V and J ends lost 0 bases and 5 bases, in that order; junction bases with no gene match: 6. DNA of the CDR3: TGTGCCAGCAGTTACTCGTACAGGGGCTGGTATGGCTACACCTTC. Protein product: CASSYSYRGWYGYTF.

This rearrangement joins TRBV6-5 to TRBJ1-5; no firm D call. V lost 8 bases, J lost 7 bases, and 21 bases lay in between. Germline values: CDR1 MNHEY, CDR2 SVGAGI. The CDR3 is made up of 15 amino acids. The CDR3, as DNA: TGTGCCAGCTCCCGTTCTGCTGGGGAAGGCCAGCCCCAGCATTTT. This codes for CASSRSAGEGQPQHF.

This CDR3 is CATSRVGIAVEAFF. CDR3 DNA sequence: TGTGCCACCAGCAGAGTAGGGATAGCTGTTGAAGCTTTCTTT. The chain is built from TRBV15 and TRBJ1-1; D is undetermined. Germline CDR1 LNHNV, CDR2 YYDKDF (reference sequence). With 1 base removed from V and 7 bases from J, the gap between germline ends came to 13 bases. The CDR3 length is 14 residues.

The chain links TRBV7-8 to TRBJ2-1, with a weak D call TRBD1 (6 bases). CDR1 SGHVS and CDR2 FQNEAQ come from the germline V gene. CDR3 length: 14 amino acids. Deletions cut 5 bases from V and 7 bases from J, with 15 bases between. In DNA form, the CDR3 reads TGTGCCAGCAGCCAAAGCAGGGGTAGTAATGAGCAGTTCTTC. It encodes CASSQSRGSNEQFF.

The CDR3 DNA is TGTGCCAGCAGTTTTGGAGGGCCCAAGACCCAGTACTTC. It specifies CASSFGGPKTQYF. This chain links TRBV12-3 or TRBV12-4 with TRBJ2-5; D might be TRBD2 (6 bases). V was shortened by 3 bases and J by 6 bases, with 11 bases between the two germline ends. CDR3 length: 13 residues.

The V gene is TRBV5-1, the J gene TRBJ2-3; D remains unclear. The CDR3 totals 15 residues. CDR1 and CDR2 (germline): SGHRS, YFSETQ. Deletions cut 1 base from V and 0 bases from J, with 9 bases between. CDR3 sequence: CASSLTDSSTDTQYF. The CDR3 nucleotides are TGCGCCAGCAGCTTGACCGATTCTAGCACAGATACGCAGTATTTT.

This chain uses TRBV4-2 with TRBJ2-5; D is possibly TRBD1 (6 bases). The CDR3 sequence is 14 residues long. Trimming took off 1 base at V and 5 bases at J, with 11 bases between the two ends. Germline V gives CDR1 LGHNA, CDR2 YNFKEQ. The CDR3 loop reads CASSQVDRGETQYF. In DNA form, the CDR3 reads TGTGCCAGCAGCCAAGTAGATAGGGGGGAGACCCAGTACTTC.

V and J are TRBV3-1 (or the pseudogene TRBV3-2) and TRBJ2-6; 8 bases match TRBD1. Germline V gives CDR1 LGHDT, CDR2 YNNKEL (reference sequence). The CDR3 consists of 17 residues. J was trimmed by 0 bases and V by 0 bases; bases with no gene match: 1. CDR3 DNA: TGTGCCAGCAGCCAAGAAACAGGGGGCTCTGGGGCCAACGTCCTGACTTTC. This encodes CASSQETGGSGANVLTF.

This chain links TRBV10-3 with TRBJ1-2; 7 nucleotides line up with TRBD1. CDR3 length: 13 residues. Germline V CDR1 and CDR2: ENHRY, SYGVKD. The J segment lost 4 bases and the V segment lost 8 bases, leaving 7 bases of the junction unmatched. CDR3 amino acids: CAIAQGGSYGYTF. The CDR3 DNA sequence: TGTGCCATCGCCCAGGGGGGCTCCTATGGCTACACCTTC.

The CDR3 DNA is TGTGCCAGCAGCACGGACAGGGGGCCCCTGCCCCAGCATTTT. Protein sequence: CASSTDRGPLPQHF. The chain is built from TRBV7-2 and TRBJ1-5; 11 nucleotides line up with TRBD1. V lost 5 bases and J lost 9; bases outside the gene matches: 6. Germline V gives CDR1 SGHTA, CDR2 FQGNSA. The CDR3 has 14 amino acids.